This TCR beta chain was identified in a study of T-cell reconstitution after alpha-beta-depleted transplantation in children. Researchers prepared the TCRbeta library using unique molecular identifiers, the study reports. TCRdb analysed the PCR reads with MiXCR anew, one entry per CDR3 protein. There are a few hundred thousand distinct CDR3 sequences in the sample; around a tenth occur only once, and under 3% lies in the top ten. The CDR3 is 12 amino acids. The V gene's germline CDR1 is KGHDR and CDR2 SFDVKD. V gave up 10 bases and J gave up 6 bases, with 12 bases separating them. The gene calls are TRBV24-1 and TRBJ2-1; either TRBD1 or TRBD2 may fit D (5 bases each). The starting material was PBMCs from the stem cell graft donor, obtained from the stem cell graft. This TCR derives from a human donor who donated a stem cell graft to a child with acute lymphoblastic leukemia. The CDR3 nucleotides are TGTGCCACTTCTGTTGGGGGCAATGAGCAGTTCTTC. This encodes CATSVGGNEQFF.